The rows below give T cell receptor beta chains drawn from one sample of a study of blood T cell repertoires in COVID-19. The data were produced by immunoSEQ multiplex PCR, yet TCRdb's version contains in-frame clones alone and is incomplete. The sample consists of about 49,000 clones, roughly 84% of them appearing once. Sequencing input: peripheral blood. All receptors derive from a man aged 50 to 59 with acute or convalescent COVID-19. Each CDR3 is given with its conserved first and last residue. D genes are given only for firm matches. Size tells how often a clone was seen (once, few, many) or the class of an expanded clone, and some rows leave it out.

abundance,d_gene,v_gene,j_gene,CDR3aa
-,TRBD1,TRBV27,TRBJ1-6,CASSSRTGGGNSPLHF
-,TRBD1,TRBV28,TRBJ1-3,CASSTGQNSGNTIYF
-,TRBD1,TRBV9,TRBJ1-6,CASSVRGTGSSPLHF
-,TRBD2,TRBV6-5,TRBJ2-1,CASSLAGDNEQFF
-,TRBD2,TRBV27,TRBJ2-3,CASSAGLAGGLSSTDTQYF
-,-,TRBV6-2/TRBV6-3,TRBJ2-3,CASSAPGTQYF
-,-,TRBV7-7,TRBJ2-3,CASSPSSAGTDTQYF
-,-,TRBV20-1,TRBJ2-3,CSATPKQQYF
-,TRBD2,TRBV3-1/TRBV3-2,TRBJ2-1,CASSQVELAGGRLYNEQFF
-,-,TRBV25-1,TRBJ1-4,CASSKGARATNEKLFF
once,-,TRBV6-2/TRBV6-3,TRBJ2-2,CASSRGNTGELFF
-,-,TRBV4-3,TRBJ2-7,CASSQDLARKYEQYF
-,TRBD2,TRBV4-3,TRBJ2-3,CASSQDLAGPPNTQYF
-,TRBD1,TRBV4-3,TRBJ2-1,CASSPGTGNEQFF
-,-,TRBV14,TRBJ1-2,CASSQVEAGGVYGYTF
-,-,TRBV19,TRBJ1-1,CASSLDRGNTEAFF
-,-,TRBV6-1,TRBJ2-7,CASSETSYEQYF
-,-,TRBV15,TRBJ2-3,CATSRDAPGEGTDTQYF
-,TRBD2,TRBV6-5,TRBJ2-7,CASSYSKRPSGYEQYF
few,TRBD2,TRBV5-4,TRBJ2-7,CASSLFREATHEQYF
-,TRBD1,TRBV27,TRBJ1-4,CASSAGQGGEKLFF
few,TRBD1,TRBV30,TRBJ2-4,CAIGQGAKNIQYF
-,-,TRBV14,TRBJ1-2,CASSPPGANHGYTF
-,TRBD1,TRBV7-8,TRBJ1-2,CASSDRGLHGYTF